This T cell receptor (beta chain) appears in the sequencing data of a study of tissue T cells after allogeneic stem cell transplantation. Notes on the study in general: Shared clones across patients were few; motif clustering revealed tissue-specific shared signatures. Within patients, tissue anatomy strongly shaped TCR repertoire composition.

This sample's time point: mouse harvest day 14 after allogeneic transplant. Each mouse received 10^7 T-cell-depleted marrow cells plus 10^6 splenic CD5+ T cells by tail vein. Mice had MHC-mismatched B6 into BALB/c GVHD, sampled day 7 or 14. Data came from immunoSEQ multiplex PCR; TCRdb stores just in-frame clones and leaves some out. The sample has approximately 4,000 clones, 47% seen once. For this clone: Its target is unknown. Any gene name here is a mouse gene name. Read coverage stops 1 residue before the CDR3 terminus; the germline J gene supplies the remainder.

The CDR3 is 14 amino acids. From germline, CDR1 is KGHTA and CDR2 FQNQQP. The rearrangement joins TRBV23 to TRBJ1-4; the table's D call TRBD1 went unverified against the DNA. The receptor's source is a female BALB/c mouse given C57BL/6 T cells with graft-versus-host disease after an allogeneic hematopoietic cell transplant. The sample comprised gut tissue. The CDR3 bases that were read are TGCTCCAGCAGTCAGGACACATCCAACGAAAGATTATTT. Amino acid sequence: CSSSQDTSNERLF. The whole CDR3 protein reads CSSSQDTSNERLFF.